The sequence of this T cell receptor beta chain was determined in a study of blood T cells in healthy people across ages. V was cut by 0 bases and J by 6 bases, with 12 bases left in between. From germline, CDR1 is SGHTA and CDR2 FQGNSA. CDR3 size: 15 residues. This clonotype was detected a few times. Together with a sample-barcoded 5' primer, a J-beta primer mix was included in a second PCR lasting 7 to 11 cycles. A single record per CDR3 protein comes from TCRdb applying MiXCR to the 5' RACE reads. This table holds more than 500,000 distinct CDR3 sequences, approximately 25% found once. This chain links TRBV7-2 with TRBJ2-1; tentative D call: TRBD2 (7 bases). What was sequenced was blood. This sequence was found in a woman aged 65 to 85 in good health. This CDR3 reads CASSLARGAINEQFF. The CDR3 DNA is TGTGCCAGCAGCTTAGCACGGGGGGCTATCAATGAGCAGTTCTTC.